A selection of T cell receptor beta chains follows, all from one sample in a study of blood T cell repertoires in COVID-19. Here immunoSEQ multiplex PCR was the method, and the copy in TCRdb shows in-frame clones only, minus some. Here the sample spans over 250,000 clones, 75% to 90% being singletons. The sequenced sample consisted of peripheral blood. These receptors were taken from a man aged 45 to 65 with acute or convalescent COVID-19. CDR3s include the opening cysteine and the closing phenylalanine or tryptophan. Each record gives: V gene, clone size, D gene, J gene, CDR3 DNA, CDR3 protein. D genes are given only for firm matches. The size field is filled for only some rows; it gives once, few, many or a size class.

TRBV9,once,TRBD2,TRBJ2-1,TGTGCCAGCAGCGTAGTACTAGCGGGGTCCACCTACAATGAGCAGTTCTTC,CASSVVLAGSTYNEQFF
TRBV4-1,-,TRBD1,TRBJ2-2,TGCGCCAGCAGCCAAGTAAGGACAGGAGGAACCGGGGAGCTGTTTTTT,CASSQVRTGGTGELFF
TRBV27,-,-,TRBJ1-6,TGTGCCAGCAGTTATGGAGGTCCGTCACCCCTCCACTTT,CASSYGGPSPLHF
TRBV27,once,-,TRBJ1-5,TGTGCCAGCAGACTCCGTTCTGGACGGGAAAGCAATCAGCCCCAGCATTTT,CASRLRSGRESNQPQHF
TRBV24-1,-,TRBD1,TRBJ2-1,TGTGCCACCAGTGAGCCCGGGACAGGGAACAATGAGCAGTTCTTC,CATSEPGTGNNEQFF
TRBV5-1,-,-,TRBJ1-1,TGCGCCAGCAGCTCTTTTCCGGGACTTGGCACTGAAGCTTTCTTT,CASSSFPGLGTEAFF
TRBV7-9,-,TRBD2,TRBJ2-7,TGTGCCAGCAGCTTAAGCCCCAGCGGGGGTAGCTCCTACGAGCAGTACTTC,CASSLSPSGGSSYEQYF
TRBV12-2,-,-,TRBJ2-1,TGTGCAAGTCGCCCCAGGGGGCGGAGGGGGTGCTACAATGAGCAGTTCTTC,CASRPRGRRGCYNEQFF
TRBV18,-,-,TRBJ2-7,TGTGCCAGCTCCCGACGGGGTCAGCCCTACGAGCAGTACTTC,CASSRRGQPYEQYF
TRBV6-5,-,-,TRBJ1-1,TGTGCCAGCAGTTACTCGATTGGCCTGAACACTGAAGCTTTCTTT,CASSYSIGLNTEAFF
TRBV6-4,-,-,TRBJ1-1,TGTGCCAGCAGTGACGGGAGCAGCACTGAAGCTTTCTTT,CASSDGSSTEAFF
TRBV5-1,-,-,TRBJ1-6,TGCGCCAGCAGCTTGGAGGAGGGGAGCGGTTCACCCCTCCACTTT,CASSLEEGSGSPLHF
TRBV18,-,-,TRBJ1-1,TGTGCCAGCTCACCAATACGGGCGGGCACTGAAGCTTTCTTT,CASSPIRAGTEAFF
TRBV5-5,once,TRBD1,TRBJ2-1,TGTGCCAGCAGCTCCGGGACAGGGGGATACAATGAGCAGTTCTTC,CASSSGTGGYNEQFF
TRBV10-3,-,-,TRBJ2-5,TGTGCCATCAGTGCCGCAGACCAAGAGACCCAGTACTTC,CAISAADQETQYF
TRBV11-3,-,-,TRBJ2-1,TGTGCCAGCAGCCCACAGTCAAGCTCCTACAATGAGCAGTTCTTC,CASSPQSSSYNEQFF
TRBV7-9,-,-,TRBJ2-5,TGTGCCAGCAGCTTGGGGGGCCAAGAGACCCAGTACTTC,CASSLGGQETQYF
TRBV6-5,-,TRBD1,TRBJ2-2,TGTGCCAGCAGTTCCGCAGGGGGCGACACCGGGGAGCTGTTTTTT,CASSSAGGDTGELFF
TRBV12-5,-,TRBD1,TRBJ1-3,TGTGCTAGTGGTTTGACCCAGGGCCAGGGGGCGAACACCATATATTTT,CASGLTQGQGANTIYF
TRBV7-9,-,TRBD1,TRBJ1-2,TGTGCCAGCAGCCACCGGACAGGGGATGGCTATGGCTACACCTTC,CASSHRTGDGYGYTF
TRBV3-1/TRBV3-2,-,-,TRBJ1-4,TGTGCCAGCAGCCCCGACAGTGGGAAACTGTTTTTT,CASSPDSGKLFF
TRBV6-5,few,-,TRBJ1-2,TGTGCCAGCAGCCCCGGGGTCAACTATGGCTACACCTTC,CASSPGVNYGYTF
TRBV3-1/TRBV3-2,-,-,TRBJ2-1,TGTGCCAGCAGCCAAGCCCCCCGGGGGTATGAGCAGTTCTTC,CASSQAPRGYEQFF
TRBV18,-,TRBD1,TRBJ1-5,TGTGCCAGCTCTCTTAAGGGGACAGCGGGCAATCAGCCCCAGCATTTT,CASSLKGTAGNQPQHF
TRBV6-1,-,-,TRBJ1-2,TGTGCCAGCAGTGAACAAAGCTCCTATGGCTACACCTTC,CASSEQSSYGYTF
TRBV3-1/TRBV3-2,once,-,TRBJ1-4,TGTGCCAGCAGCCAAGATACCACAGGGTTCCCTAATGAAAAACTGTTTTTT,CASSQDTTGFPNEKLFF
TRBV7-6,-,-,TRBJ1-2,TGTGCCAGCAGACATACGACAGTCCCCTATGGCTACACCTTC,CASRHTTVPYGYTF
TRBV6-1,-,-,TRBJ1-2,TGTGCCAGCAGTGAAAAGGCAGGGCGTAGAGTTCACTATGGCTACACCTTC,CASSEKAGRRVHYGYTF
TRBV7-9,-,-,TRBJ1-5,TGTGCCACCTCCACCCCGGTTAGCAATCAGCCCCAGCATTTT,CATSTPVSNQPQHF
TRBV3-1/TRBV3-2,few,TRBD1,TRBJ1-2,TGTGCCAGCAGCTCAGGTGGACAGGGGGCAAGAGGCGGCTACACCTTC,CASSSGGQGARGGYTF
TRBV5-1,-,-,TRBJ1-1,TGCGCCAGCAGCCTGCTACAGGGCCAGAACACTGAAGCTTTCTTT,CASSLLQGQNTEAFF
TRBV5-1,-,-,TRBJ1-2,TGCGCCAGCAGCTCCCAAGTCGGAGCTAACTATGGCTACACCTTC,CASSSQVGANYGYTF
TRBV7-3,-,-,TRBJ1-5,TGTGCCAGCAGCTTAGGGTCCGGGCAGCCCCAGCATTTT,CASSLGSGQPQHF
TRBV5-1,-,TRBD2,TRBJ2-1,TGCGCCAGCAGCGAAATAGCGGGGGGGCCCCACAATGAGCAGTTCTTC,CASSEIAGGPHNEQFF
TRBV19,few,-,TRBJ2-3,TGTGCCAGTAGTGCCTACAGCACAGATACGCAGTATTTT,CASSAYSTDTQYF
TRBV6-5,-,-,TRBJ2-4,TGTGCCAGCACCCGACTAGGAAGGGAAAACATTCAGTACTTC,CASTRLGRENIQYF
TRBV7-9,-,TRBD2,TRBJ2-5,TGTGCCAGCAGCTTAGCGCGACTAGCGGGACAAGAGACCCAGTACTTC,CASSLARLAGQETQYF
TRBV3-1/TRBV3-2,-,TRBD2,TRBJ2-2,TGTGCCTGCAGTTGGCGGGGGGGCCAGGGGGAGCTGTTTTTT,CACSWRGGQGELFF
TRBV4-2,-,-,TRBJ1-5,TGTGCCAGCAGCCAAGATATAGGCACCGGGGAGGGTCAGCCCCAGCATTTT,CASSQDIGTGEGQPQHF
TRBV6-5,-,TRBD1,TRBJ2-7,TGTGCCAGCAGTTACTCATGGACAGGGACCTACGAGCAGTACTTC,CASSYSWTGTYEQYF
TRBV3-1/TRBV3-2,-,-,TRBJ2-5,TGTGCCAGCAGCCAAGATCCCCCCGGGGGGCGTCAAGAGACCCAGTACTTC,CASSQDPPGGRQETQYF
TRBV12-3/TRBV12-4,-,-,TRBJ2-1,TGTGCCAGCAGTTTACCGCGTGCGAGGGGGAAATTCTTC,CASSLPRARGKFF
TRBV27,-,-,TRBJ2-7,TGTGCCAGCAGACCAGGGGTGACCTCCTACGAGCAGTACTTC,CASRPGVTSYEQYF
TRBV3-1/TRBV3-2,-,TRBD1,TRBJ2-2,TGTGCCAGCAGCCAACCGGGGACAGGGTACACCGGGGAGCTGTTTTTT,CASSQPGTGYTGELFF
TRBV21-1,few,-,TRBJ2-3,TGTGCCAGCAGCGACCGGGACAGGGTCACAGATACGCAGTATTTT,CASSDRDRVTDTQYF
TRBV13,-,-,TRBJ1-1,TGTGCCAGCAGCCCCCGGGGAGGGGGGCACACTGAAGCTTTCTTT,CASSPRGGGHTEAFF
TRBV30,-,-,TRBJ1-2,TGTGCCTGCAGAGGCACGGTTTATGGCTACACCTTC,CACRGTVYGYTF
TRBV14,once,-,TRBJ2-5,TGTGCCAGCAGCCCAATACGGGGTAGAGTGGAGACCCAGTACTTC,CASSPIRGRVETQYF
TRBV10-1,once,TRBD2,TRBJ2-2,TGCGCCAGCGGGCGGGGGGCGAGTACCGGGGAGCTGTTTTTT,CASGRGASTGELFF
TRBV6-5,-,TRBD2,TRBJ2-1,TGTGCCAGCAGCCCCACCCCCCGGGGGGGCAATGAGCAGTTCTTC,CASSPTPRGGNEQFF
TRBV30,-,TRBD1,TRBJ2-1,TGTGCCTGGAGGCAGACAGGGGACAATGAGCAGTTCTTC,CAWRQTGDNEQFF
TRBV9,-,-,TRBJ1-2,TGTGCCAGCAGCCTCAGTGGGGCGACAGGTTCCTATGGCTACACCTTC,CASSLSGATGSYGYTF
TRBV20-1,-,-,TRBJ1-2,TGCAGTGCTAGAAAAGAGGGCGGCTACACCTTC,CSARKEGGYTF